These T cell receptor beta chains were read from a single sample in a study of T cells in Graves' hyperthyroidism and ophthalmopathy. TCRdb reprocessed the multiplex PCR reads with MiXCR, giving one entry per CDR3 protein. The sample carries some 500,000 distinct CDR3 sequences, approximately 15% recorded once. The sample was blood. These receptors were obtained from a woman aged 18-29 years with Graves' hyperthyroidism. CDR3s include the opening cysteine and the closing phenylalanine or tryptophan. D genes are given only for firm matches. Some rows have no size entry. The others give once, few or many, or a class for an expanded clone.

CDR3	DNA	D	size	V	J
CASTLNINYGYTF	TGTGCCAGTACCCTAAATATTAACTATGGCTACACCTTC	.	few	TRBV12-3/TRBV12-4	TRBJ1-2
CASTGDGSYNEQFF	TGCGCCAGCACCGGGGACGGCTCCTACAATGAGCAGTTCTTC	.	many	TRBV5-1	TRBJ2-1
CSARRPGGGSNNEQFF	TGCAGTGCTAGACGCCCGGGAGGCGGGAGTAACAATGAGCAGTTCTTC	TRBD2	few	TRBV20-1	TRBJ2-1
CAWTVAGGYIQYF	TGTGCCTGGACAGTGGCAGGGGGATACATTCAGTACTTC	TRBD1	many	TRBV30	TRBJ2-4
CASSLSDGSEQYF	TGTGCCAGCAGCCTATCAGATGGAAGCGAGCAGTACTTC	.	.	TRBV28	TRBJ2-7
CASSERANYGYTF	TGTGCCAGTAGTGAGAGGGCGAACTATGGCTACACCTTC	.	.	TRBV19	TRBJ1-2
CASSPRAHQETQYF	TGTGCCAGCAGCCCACGTGCACACCAAGAGACCCAGTACTTC	.	few	TRBV13	TRBJ2-5
CASSYTGLGVKTQYF	TGTGCCAGCAGTTACACGGGACTAGGGGTGAAGACCCAGTACTTC	TRBD2	many	TRBV27	TRBJ2-5
CASSRGLGSETQYF	TGTGCCAGCAGTAGAGGACTCGGGAGTGAGACCCAGTACTTC	.	few	TRBV12-3/TRBV12-4	TRBJ2-5
CASSPELVINEQFF	TGTGCCAGCAGCCCAGAACTAGTAATCAATGAGCAGTTCTTC	.	few	TRBV7-3	TRBJ2-1
CAWSRQGHQPQHF	TGTGCCTGGAGCCGACAGGGACATCAGCCCCAGCATTTT	TRBD1	many	TRBV30	TRBJ1-5
CASSPQDYGYTF	TGTGCCAGCAGCCCCCAGGACTATGGCTACACCTTC	.	many	TRBV12-3/TRBV12-4	TRBJ1-2
CASSPLIDSLNTEAFF	TGTGCCAGCAGCCCGCTAATCGACAGTTTGAACACTGAAGCTTTCTTT	.	many	TRBV7-8	TRBJ1-1
CASSYSLSSYNEQFF	TGTGCCAGCAGCTACTCACTTAGCTCCTACAATGAGCAGTTCTTC	.	many	TRBV7-8	TRBJ2-1
CSARSEKGAGGPSHEQYF	TGCAGTGCTAGAAGTGAGAAGGGAGCGGGAGGGCCATCCCACGAGCAGTACTTC	TRBD2	many	TRBV20-1	TRBJ2-7
CATGRATDTQYF	TGTGCCACAGGTCGGGCGACAGATACGCAGTATTTT	.	.	TRBV24-1	TRBJ2-3
CASSYWDRDGYTF	TGTGCCAGCAGTTACTGGGACAGGGACGGCTACACCTTC	TRBD1	.	TRBV6-2/TRBV6-3	TRBJ1-2
CSGQAATNEKLFF	TGCAGTGGACAGGCGGCAACTAATGAAAAACTGTTTTTT	.	few	TRBV20-1	TRBJ1-4
CASGSLYGYTF	TGTGCTAGTGGCTCTTTATATGGCTACACCTTC	.	many	TRBV12-5	TRBJ1-2
CSVGVNTEAFF	TGCAGCGTTGGTGTCAACACTGAAGCTTTCTTT	.	many	TRBV29-1	TRBJ1-1
CASSFGGGEADTQYF	TGTGCCAGCAGCTTTGGAGGGGGCGAGGCAGATACGCAGTATTTT	.	many	TRBV5-5	TRBJ2-3
CASSYSVGGEQFF	TGTGCCAGCAGTTACTCGGTAGGCGGTGAGCAGTTCTTC	.	.	TRBV6-2/TRBV6-3	TRBJ2-1
CASSLEGQGSQPQHF	TGCGCCAGCAGCCTGGAGGGACAGGGATCTCAGCCCCAGCATTTT	TRBD1	many	TRBV5-1	TRBJ1-5
CAWSPAGELSYEQYF	TGTGCCTGGAGCCCCGCCGGGGAACTCTCCTACGAGCAGTACTTC	.	many	TRBV30	TRBJ2-7
CAWSGTSRGGQGEAFF	TGTGCCTGGAGTGGGACTAGCCGGGGGGGGCAGGGTGAAGCTTTCTTT	.	.	TRBV30	TRBJ1-1
CASSQDRFGSSHEDNEQFF	TGTGCCAGCAGCCAAGATAGGTTTGGGTCATCCCACGAGGACAATGAGCAGTTCTTC	.	few	TRBV3-1	TRBJ2-1
CASSPHSHTYEQYF	TGTGCCAGCAGCCCCCACAGCCATACCTACGAGCAGTACTTC	.	many	TRBV7-3	TRBJ2-7
CASSRTSTDTQYF	TGTGCCAGCAGCCGGACAAGCACAGATACGCAGTATTTT	.	many	TRBV7-9	TRBJ2-3
CASTGQTGDTQYF	TGTGCCAGCACCGGGCAGACGGGGGATACGCAGTATTTT	.	many	TRBV12-3/TRBV12-4	TRBJ2-3
CASSPSGARNEQFF	TGTGCCAGCAGTCCCAGTGGTGCCCGCAATGAGCAGTTCTTC	.	many	TRBV27	TRBJ2-1
CASSEAPGTGDSPLHF	TGTGCCAGCAGTGAAGCTCCCGGGACAGGGGATTCACCCCTCCACTTT	TRBD1	many	TRBV6-1	TRBJ1-6
CASSNWDRTADTQYF	TGTGCCAGCAGCAACTGGGACAGGACGGCAGATACGCAGTATTTT	TRBD1	many	TRBV7-9	TRBJ2-3
CASSLYPTDTQYF	TGTGCCAGCAGTCTATACCCCACAGATACGCAGTATTTT	.	many	TRBV6-1	TRBJ2-3
CASSPTGFHYGYTF	TGTGCCAGCAGCCCTACAGGGTTCCACTATGGCTACACCTTC	.	many	TRBV11-2	TRBJ1-2
CASSTDRSEKLFF	TGTGCCAGTAGTACGGACAGGAGTGAAAAACTGTTTTTT	TRBD1	many	TRBV19	TRBJ1-4
CASSDGPAPETQYF	TGCGCCAGCAGCGATGGACCGGCCCCAGAGACCCAGTACTTC	.	many	TRBV5-1	TRBJ2-5
CASSMARLFYGYTF	TGTGCCAGTAGTATGGCCAGGCTGTTCTATGGCTACACCTTC	.	many	TRBV19	TRBJ1-2
CASSERAGDRTDTQYF	TGTGCCAGCAGTGAGAGGGCTGGCGACCGCACAGATACGCAGTATTTT	.	many	TRBV6-1	TRBJ2-3
CAWLYDSGDTQYF	TGTGCCTGGCTCTACGACTCCGGAGATACGCAGTATTTT	.	many	TRBV30	TRBJ2-3
CASRREQFF	TGCGCCAGCCGGAGAGAGCAGTTCTTC	.	many	TRBV5-1	TRBJ2-1
CASERGQGENSNQPQHF	TGTGCCAGCGAAAGGGGACAGGGAGAAAATAGCAATCAGCCCCAGCATTTT	TRBD1	many	TRBV6-1	TRBJ1-5
CASSVGGTLINEQFF	TGTGCCAGCAGCGTAGGGGGGACTCTAATCAATGAGCAGTTCTTC	.	few	TRBV9	TRBJ2-1
CASSTTGRGNTEAFF	TGCGCCAGCAGCACGACAGGGAGGGGGAACACTGAAGCTTTCTTT	TRBD1	.	TRBV5-1	TRBJ1-1
CAWSVGGNTEAFF	TGTGCCTGGAGTGTAGGTGGGAACACTGAAGCTTTCTTT	.	many	TRBV30	TRBJ1-1
CASRGGVDTQYF	TGTGCCAGCAGGGGAGGTGTAGATACGCAGTATTTT	.	many	TRBV7-9	TRBJ2-3
CAGDSGRAADTQYF	TGTGCCGGAGATAGCGGGAGGGCCGCGGATACGCAGTATTTT	TRBD2	many	TRBV9	TRBJ2-3
CASSPLGQGLYNEQFF	TGTGCCAGCTCACCATTGGGACAGGGCTTATACAATGAGCAGTTCTTC	TRBD1	few	TRBV18	TRBJ2-1
CASSAGNTDTQYF	TGTGCTAGCTCGGCGGGGAACACAGATACGCAGTATTTT	.	many	TRBV7-7	TRBJ2-3
CASPPRGGGRAKNIQYF	TGTGCCAGCCCCCCAAGGGGTGGGGGGCGAGCCAAAAACATTCAGTACTTC	.	.	TRBV6-2/TRBV6-3	TRBJ2-4
CASSLTSLVDTDTQYF	TGTGCCAGCAGTCTAACTAGCCTTGTTGACACAGATACGCAGTATTTT	.	many	TRBV27	TRBJ2-3
CASNRQRADRNTEAFF	TGTGCCAGCAATCGCCAGCGGGCAGACAGGAACACTGAAGCTTTCTTT	.	many	TRBV6-2/TRBV6-3	TRBJ1-1
CASSSVGGSGETQYF	TGTGCCAGCAGTTCTGTAGGGGGCTCCGGGGAGACCCAGTACTTC	TRBD1	few	TRBV12-3/TRBV12-4	TRBJ2-5
CASSRSGTAGETQYF	TGTGCCAGCAGCCGTAGCGGGACGGCGGGAGAGACCCAGTACTTC	TRBD2	many	TRBV7-3	TRBJ2-5
CASSLLSPSGNGYTF	TGCGCCAGCAGCTTGTTGTCACCATCCGGGAATGGCTACACCTTC	.	few	TRBV5-1	TRBJ1-2
CASRSGVSGYTF	TGTGCCAGTAGATCAGGGGTGTCTGGCTACACCTTC	.	many	TRBV19	TRBJ1-2
CASSYSPRAGSGYTF	TGTGCCAGCAGTTACTCGCCCAGGGCCGGTTCTGGCTACACCTTC	.	.	TRBV6-2/TRBV6-3	TRBJ1-2
CASSYVTDEAFF	TGTGCCAGCAGTTACGTGACAGATGAAGCTTTCTTT	.	many	TRBV6-2/TRBV6-3	TRBJ1-1
CASIGRGAFF	TGTGCCAGCATTGGGAGGGGAGCTTTCTTT	.	many	TRBV12-3/TRBV12-4	TRBJ1-1